Following are 7 T cell receptor beta chains from one sample sequenced in a study of early T cells in non-severe SARS-CoV-2 infection. TCRdb recomputed calls from the 5' RACE reads with MiXCR, one row per CDR3 protein. The sample lists approximately 73,000 distinct CDR3 sequences, about 11% seen once, with roughly 4.7% in the top ten. Sequenced: whole blood. The receptors here all came from an adult who was a healthcare worker with PCR-confirmed SARS-CoV-2 infection or an uninfected control (not recorded which).

The CDR3 loop is CASSLSGAGGELFF. The CDR3 coding sequence is TGTGCCAGCAGTTTATCAGGGGCAGGCGGGGAGCTGTTTTTT. The rearrangement links TRBV12-3 or TRBV12-4 to TRBJ2-2; the D gene is possibly TRBD1 (6 bases). This CDR3 has 14 amino acids. V lost 2 bases, J lost 7 bases, and 11 bases lay in between.

This clonotype was seen only a few times. V gene TRBV7-9 combines with J gene TRBJ2-3, with 8 bases fitting TRBD2. CDR1 is SEHNR and CDR2 is FQNEAQ in the germline V gene (reference sequence). J lost 6 bases, V lost 1 base, and 9 bases had no gene match. The CDR3 totals 16 residues. Here the CDR3 reads CASSLGARGAGDTQYF. The CDR3 DNA reads as TGTGCCAGCAGCTTAGGAGCGCGGGGGGCCGGGGATACGCAGTATTTT.

The chain couples TRBV6-5 to TRBJ1-2; 9 bases agree with TRBD1. V dropped 5 bases and J dropped 8; count of bases not matched to a gene: 9. Germline loops: CDR1 MNHEY, CDR2 SVGAGI. The CDR3 totals 14 residues. The CDR3 loop is CASSSPGQGKGYTF. As DNA, the CDR3 is TGTGCCAGCAGTAGCCCGGGACAGGGCAAGGGCTACACCTTC.

This clonotype came up a few times. J is TRBJ2-7 and V is TRBV27; 8 positions match TRBD1. Per the germline V gene, CDR1 is MNHEY and CDR2 is SMNVEV (reference sequence). This CDR3 comprises 15 residues. Trimming at V came to 5 bases and at J to 3 bases, leaving 9 bases not matched to a gene. Here the CDR3 DNA reads TGTGCCAGCAGTAAAACAGGGGGGTCGCTCTACGAGCAGTACTTC. Translating gives CASSKTGGSLYEQYF.

This clonotype turned up a few times. This sequence joins TRBV3-2 and TRBJ2-1; the D call TRBD2 from the table was never checked on the DNA. TRBV3-2 is tagged as a pseudogene. This CDR3 is built from 15 residues. The CDR3, as DNA: TGTGCCAGCAGCCAAGGGACTAGCGGGGGCCATGAGCAGTTCTTC. This translates into CASSQGTSGGHEQFF.

At least ten counts were recorded for this clonotype. This sequence joins TRBV5-1 and TRBJ1-1, with 12 positions matching TRBD1. Trimming removed 4 bases from V and 4 bases from J; junction bases left unmatched: 5. From germline, CDR1 is SGHRS and CDR2 YFSETQ. This CDR3 contains 15 residues. CDR3 in DNA: TGCGCCAGCAGCCGCGGGACAGGGGGCCTCACTGAAGCTTTCTTT. This sequence encodes CASSRGTGGLTEAFF.

This clonotype was detected only a few times. The rearrangement joins TRBV6-5 to TRBJ1-2; D unresolved. The ends were cut back, 6 bases at V and 0 bases at J, with 14 bases in the middle. Looked up from germline, CDR1 is MNHEY and CDR2 is SVGAGI. The CDR3 is 15 residues long. The DNA of the CDR3 is TGTGCCAGCAGCTCGCCGACGGGAGCTAACTATGGCTACACCTTC. It specifies CASSSPTGANYGYTF.